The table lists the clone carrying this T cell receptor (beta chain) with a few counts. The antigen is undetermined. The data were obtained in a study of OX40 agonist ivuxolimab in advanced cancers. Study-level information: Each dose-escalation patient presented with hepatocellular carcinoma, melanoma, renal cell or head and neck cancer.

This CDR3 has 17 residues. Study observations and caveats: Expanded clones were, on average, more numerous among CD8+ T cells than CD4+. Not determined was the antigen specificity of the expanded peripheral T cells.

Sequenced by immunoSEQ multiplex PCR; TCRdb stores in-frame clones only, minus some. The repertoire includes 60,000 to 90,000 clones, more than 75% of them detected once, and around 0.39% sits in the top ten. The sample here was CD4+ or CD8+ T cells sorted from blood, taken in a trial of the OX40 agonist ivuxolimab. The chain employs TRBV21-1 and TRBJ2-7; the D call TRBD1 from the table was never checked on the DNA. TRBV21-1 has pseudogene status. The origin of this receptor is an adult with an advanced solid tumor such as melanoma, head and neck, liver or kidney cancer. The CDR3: CASSNSVRQGETYEQYF. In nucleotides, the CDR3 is TGTGCCAGCAGCAACTCCGTGAGACAGGGGGAAACCTACGAGCAGTACTTC.